This record covers a single T cell receptor beta chain. Antigen: not known. This sample stems from a study of beta chain features in type 1 diabetes. Study observations and caveats: TCRB CDR3 length was moderately but significantly reduced in all four CD4+ subsets of Type 1 diabetes patients. Naive, central memory and Treg TCRB repertoires appeared more alike in patients than in healthy donors. Lower insertion and higher deletion counts appeared at VDJ junctions in type 1 diabetes patients.

The sequenced template was cDNA made from the entire isolated RNA. There were 3.4 million or so reads on average in the naive, central memory and regulatory T cell samples. Generated by immunoSEQ multiplex PCR, the TCRdb table keeps only in-frame clones and is missing some. The table has 250,000 to 350,000 clones, about 14% seen once; the top ten hold 5.5% to 7.5%. The clonotype was recovered from a man between 25 and 39 years old in good health. The sample taken for sequencing was central memory CD4+ T cells from blood.

Written as DNA, the CDR3 is TGTGCCAGCAGCTTACCTAGGGGATCGGCTAATGAAAAACTGTTTTTT. Translating it yields CASSLPRGSANEKLFF. The V gene is TRBV7-2, the J gene TRBJ1-4; the D gene is possibly TRBD1 (5 bases). The CDR3 loop spans 16 amino acids. Germline CDR1 is SGHTA and CDR2 is FQGNSA. V lost 2 bases and J lost 3, with 13 bases in between.